This T cell receptor (beta chain) is drawn from a study of blood T cell repertoires in COVID-19. As for the study in general: COVID-19 samples, acute and convalescent, were from the United States, Italy and Spain. PBMCs, B-cell-depleted T cells, or T cells provided the cDNA or gDNA that made up the material.

The sample holds one count of this clone. The V end was cut by 4 bases, the J end by 8 bases, with 14 bases between. The length of the CDR3 is 13 residues. Germline V gives CDR1 SNHLY, CDR2 FYNNEI. In the authors' methods: Amplifying reference gene primers gave estimates of nucleated cell counts. Sequencing used immunoSEQ multiplex PCR; TCRdb keeps in-frame clones, though not all of them. That table furnishes V, J and clone size, whereas the DNA furnished D and trimming. Among 270,000 or so clones listed, around 90% were seen once. This TCR derives from a woman aged 40 to 50 with acute COVID-19. Material: PBMCs or T cells enriched from blood (not recorded which). V is TRBV2 and J is TRBJ1-2; D ambiguous. Here the CDR3 reads CASSVRPLEGYTF. The CDR3 nucleotides are TGTGCCAGCAGTGTTCGGCCTCTGGAGGGCTACACCTTC.